Listed here are 13 T cell receptor beta chains from one sample, sequenced in a study of control samples from healthy donors and cancer patients. Clones were read by immunoSEQ multiplex PCR, and TCRdb kept only the in-frame ones, dropping some. Counted here are roughly 40,000 clones, roughly 92% occurring once; the ten biggest clones make up roughly 3.5%. Specimen: blood. Receptor source: a woman in her fifties or sixties in good health.

The rearrangement links TRBV9 to TRBJ1-6, with TRBD1 matching over 7 bases. The CDR3 consists of 15 residues. The ends lost 3 bases at V and 6 bases at J; junction bases unmatched: 6. From germline, CDR1 is SGDLS and CDR2 YYNGEE. CDR3 DNA sequence: TGTGCCAGCAGCGGAGCAGGGGGATTTAATTCACCCCTCCACTTT. Protein product: CASSGAGGFNSPLHF.

This clone was seen just once. CDR3 DNA sequence: TGTGCCAGCAGTTCGGGAGGGACGGGCAATCAGCCCCAGCATTTT. Translating it yields CASSSGGTGNQPQHF. This chain uses TRBV28 with TRBJ1-5, with TRBD1 as a possible D gene (5 bases). The CDR3 extends over 15 amino acids. Per germline, CDR1 MDHEN and CDR2 SYDVKM. V lost 4 bases and J lost 2, with 12 bases in between. Variable domain in full (rest from reference TRBV28 and TRBJ1-5): DVKVTQSSRYLVKRTGEKVFLECVQDMDHENMFWYRQDPGLGLRLIYFSYDVKMKEKGDIPEGYSVSREKKERFSLILESASTNQTSMYLCASSSGGTGNQPQHFGDGTRLSIL.

This clone was counted a single time. J is TRBJ2-5 and V is TRBV5-4; 8 bases are shared with TRBD2. In germline, CDR1 is SGHNT, CDR2 YYREEE (reference sequence). This CDR3 comprises 14 residues. With V trimmed by 2 bases and J by 2 bases, 2 bases remained unmatched. CDR3 nucleotides: TGTGCCAGCAGCTTCAGCGGGGGACAAGAGACCCAGTACTTC. As protein: CASSFSGGQETQYF.

This chain connects TRBV3-1 (or the pseudogene TRBV3-2) to TRBJ1-3, with D unclear. The CDR3 has 15 residues. Trimming removed 3 bases from V and 0 bases from J, with 9 bases in between. Per germline, CDR1 LGHDT and CDR2 YNNKEL (reference sequence). The DNA of the CDR3 is TGTGCCAGCAGCCACGCGGGATCCTCTGGAAACACCATATATTTT. Its translation is CASSHAGSSGNTIYF.

The CDR3 nucleotides read TGTGCCAGCTCCCCGACCAAGAACACTGAAGCTTTCTTT. Its translation: CASSPTKNTEAFF. The chain carries TRBV18 and TRBJ1-1; no firm D call. Germline CDR1 KGHSH, CDR2 LQKENI. This CDR3 region has 13 residues. V was pared by 6 bases and J by 1 base, with 9 bases between.

The genes are TRBV14 and TRBJ1-2; 12 bases are shared with TRBD1. Trimming cost V 0 bases and J 8 bases; bases outside gene matches: 4. This CDR3 region has 15 residues. Germline CDR1 SGHDN, CDR2 FVKESK. For the CDR3, the DNA is TGTGCCAGCAGCCAAGATATCGGGACAGGGGGCGGCTACACCTTC. This gives the protein CASSQDIGTGGGYTF.

The chain employs TRBV18 and TRBJ2-3, with TRBD1 matching 7 bases. The V gene end was trimmed by 0 bases and the J gene end by 0 bases; junction bases not matched to a gene: 3. Germline lookup yields CDR1 KGHSH and CDR2 LQKENI. The CDR3 contains 16 residues. The CDR3 loop is CASSPPTGRSTDTQYF. The DNA for the CDR3 is TGTGCCAGCTCACCACCGACAGGGCGAAGCACAGATACGCAGTATTTT. Based on the CDR3 plus reference TRBV18 and TRBJ2-3, the full variable domain is NAGVMQNPRHLVRRRGQEARLRCSPMKGHSHVYWYRQLPEEGLKFMVYLQKENIIDESGMPKERFSAEFPKEGPSILRIQQVVRGDSAAYFCASSPPTGRSTDTQYFGPGTRLTVL.

This rearrangement joins TRBV6-2 or TRBV6-3 to TRBJ2-3, with 7 nucleotides matching TRBD1. The germline gives CDR1 MNHEY, CDR2 SVGEGT. CDR3 size: 15 residues. After removal of 3 bases from V and 2 bases from J, the junction contained 5 bases not matched to a gene. The chain's CDR3 is CASSYGDSATDTQYF. The CDR3 region has the DNA TGTGCCAGCAGTTATGGGGACAGTGCCACAGATACGCAGTATTTT.

The chain has TRBV6-2 or TRBV6-3 and TRBJ2-7; 7 bases are a match to TRBD1. CDR3 size: 14 residues. The germline V gene has CDR1 MNHEY and CDR2 SVGEGT. V was pared by 5 bases and J by 3 bases, with 7 bases of the junction left unmatched. In DNA, the CDR3 is TGTGCCAGCAGTACCCGACAGGGTATCTACGAGCAGTACTTC. Protein sequence: CASSTRQGIYEQYF.

V usage is TRBV2 and J usage is TRBJ1-2; 7 bases line up with TRBD1. The CDR3 is made up of 13 amino acids. CDR1 SNHLY and CDR2 FYNNEI come from the germline V gene. The trim removed 5 bases at V and 6 bases at J, leaving 6 bases unmatched. CDR3 nucleotide sequence: TGTGCCAGCAGTAATCAACAGGGGAATGGCTACACCTTC. Translated, it gives CASSNQQGNGYTF.

About this clone itself: This same CDR3 is encoded by further DNA sequences in the sample. This CDR3 reads CSVDRGTEAFF. The CDR3 region has the DNA TGCAGCGTTGACAGGGGTACTGAAGCTTTCTTT. V and J are TRBV29-1 and TRBJ1-1; possibly TRBD1 for D (6 bases). The V end was cut by 3 bases, the J end by 5 bases, with 7 bases between. The CDR3 loop spans 11 amino acids. Germline lookup yields CDR1 SQVTM and CDR2 ANQGSEA.

The gene calls are TRBV6-5 and TRBJ2-7; D tentatively reads TRBD1 or TRBD2 (5 bases each). The ends were cut back, 8 bases at V and 7 bases at J, with 15 bases in the middle. This CDR3 is 12 amino acids long. Germline lookup yields CDR1 MNHEY and CDR2 SVGAGI. Here the CDR3 reads CASRATWGEQYF. CDR3 DNA: TGTGCCAGCCGGGCAACCTGGGGGGAGCAGTACTTC.

The chain links TRBV28 to TRBJ2-7; D is unclear. The germline gives CDR1 MDHEN, CDR2 SYDVKM. The CDR3 extends over 16 amino acids. V gave up 5 bases and J gave up 1 base, with 18 bases separating them. In DNA, the CDR3 is TGTGCCAGCAGTCTTCCACACCTTACAATATCCTACGAGCAGTACTTC. This translates into CASSLPHLTISYEQYF.